This T cell receptor beta chain was identified in a study of blood T cells in healthy people across ages. Germline lookup yields CDR1 SGHVS and CDR2 FQNEAQ. There are 15 residues in the CDR3. With V trimmed by 5 bases and J by 4 bases, 8 bases remained unmatched. Alongside a J-beta primer mix, a sample-barcoded 5' primer served in a second PCR lasting roughly 6 to 12 cycles. TCRdb re-called the 5' RACE reads through MiXCR, storing one row per CDR3 protein. The sample consists of hundreds of thousands of distinct CDR3 sequences, 44% of them appearing once. This clonotype was recorded a few times. This clonotype was obtained from a man between 60 and 75 years old in good health. The V and J genes are TRBV7-8 and TRBJ2-7; 10 bases map to TRBD1. The sample comprised blood. The CDR3 loop reads CASSGIGTGAYEQYF. CDR3 coding DNA: TGTGCCAGCAGCGGGATCGGGACAGGGGCGTACGAGCAGTACTTC.